A selection of T cell receptor beta chains follows, all from one sample in a study of blood T cell repertoires in COVID-19. Method: immunoSEQ multiplex PCR; TCRdb's copy keeps in-frame clones and lacks some. The sample has over 300,000 clones, 89% seen once; the top ten hold 5% to 7.5%. The sample comprised peripheral blood. The receptors were sampled from a man aged 18 to 29 who had recovered from COVID-19. The conserved cysteine and the conserved F or W are not part of the CDR3 here. Rows may omit the clone size; those that give it use once, few, many or a size class.

v_call	clone_size	j_call	cdr3_aa
TRBV6-5	NA	TRBJ1-1	ASSRGYNTEAF
TRBV11-2	NA	TRBJ2-7	ASSLGPGVYEQY
TRBV11-2	NA	TRBJ1-1	ASSFLSLDKEGTEAF
TRBV4-1	NA	TRBJ2-7	ASSQEETGPYEQY
TRBV30	once	TRBJ2-7	AWSWGDYEQY
TRBV5-8	NA	TRBJ2-5	ASSLFVSFQETQY
TRBV7-2	NA	TRBJ2-1	ASSPGLAYNEQF
TRBV6-1	once	TRBJ1-1	ASSDILTSNTEAF
TRBV19	NA	TRBJ1-3	ASSPRTETGNTIY
TRBV10-2	NA	TRBJ1-3	ASSGLELGNTIY
TRBV7-9	NA	TRBJ2-3	ASSPVGTSDTQY
TRBV6-5	NA	TRBJ2-1	ASSSLAGANEQF
TRBV5-6	NA	TRBJ1-6	ASRYGTDNSPLH
TRBV10-3	once	TRBJ1-2	AISESRDRGAYGYT
TRBV2	NA	TRBJ1-5	ASSERGTWGDQPQH
TRBV3-1/TRBV3-2	NA	TRBJ1-6	ASSQRQRNSPLH
TRBV2	NA	TRBJ1-4	ASSPGTDEKLF
TRBV11-2	NA	TRBJ1-1	ASHSDYTEAF
TRBV18	NA	TRBJ2-2	ASSPYWAGMNTGELF
TRBV4-3	NA	TRBJ2-1	ASSLDRVSYNEQF
TRBV27	NA	TRBJ2-3	ASRPLASDTQY
TRBV5-4	NA	TRBJ1-5	ASSQGGEPIQPQH
TRBV4-2	NA	TRBJ2-3	ASSHDRGGITDTQY
TRBV5-1	NA	TRBJ2-3	ASSLAATAPGTDTQY
TRBV7-8	NA	TRBJ2-1	ASSLELAELQF
TRBV27	NA	TRBJ2-1	ASSFGPEQF
TRBV4-3	NA	TRBJ2-3	ASSQEIALGTDTQY